These 30 T cell receptor beta chains originate from one sample sequenced in a study of response to subunit inactivated influenza vaccine. One entry per CDR3 protein, called by TCRdb with MiXCR from the RT-PCR reads. This sample carries 800,000 or so distinct CDR3 sequences, 21% of them seen once, and the ten largest clones take about 10%. The material was PBMCs from blood, obtained 5 days after vaccination. These receptors were collected from a man aged 45-60 years who received an inactivated influenza vaccine.

This sequence joins TRBV15 and TRBJ2-2; 7 bases agree with TRBD1. The junction had 5 bases not matched to a gene; V was cut back by 5 bases and J by 2 bases. The CDR3 extends over 15 amino acids. Germline V gene data show CDR1 as LNHNV and CDR2 as YYDKDF (reference sequence). This chain's CDR3 is CATSPRTGNTGELFF. The DNA of the CDR3 is TGTGCCACCAGCCCTCGGACAGGCAACACCGGGGAGCTGTTTTTT.

This clonotype occurred a few times. The CDR3 bases are TGTGCCAGCAGTTTTACGCGGGGTTACAATGAGCAGTTCTTC. Amino acids: CASSFTRGYNEQFF. V is TRBV12-3 or TRBV12-4 and J is TRBJ2-1; a weak D match, TRBD2 (6 bases). V was clipped by 3 bases and J by 4 bases, with 10 bases between them. This CDR3 is built from 14 residues.

The genes are TRBV6-1 and TRBJ2-7; 10 nucleotides line up with TRBD1. Germline-derived CDR1 and CDR2 are MNHNS and SASEGT. The CDR3 sequence is 14 residues long. V gave up 6 bases and J gave up 6 bases; unmatched junction bases: 8. The DNA of the CDR3 is TGTGCCAGCAGCCTCCGGGACAGGGGAAGCGAGCAGTACTTC. Residues: CASSLRDRGSEQYF.

The V call is TRBV12-3 or TRBV12-4, the J call TRBJ2-5; the match to TRBD1 covers 8 bases. CDR3 length: 15 amino acids. Trimming took 0 bases from V and 6 from J; bases not matched to a gene: 6. The CDR3: CASSLASARGQTQYF. The CDR3 DNA reads as TGTGCCAGCAGTTTAGCCTCGGCCAGGGGGCAGACCCAGTACTTC.

This chain uses TRBV14 with TRBJ2-7; 7 bases agree with TRBD1. The CDR3 sequence is 15 residues long. V gave up 0 bases and J gave up 1 base; unmatched junction bases: 3. Germline CDR1 is SGHDN and CDR2 is FVKESK. The CDR3 sequence: CASSQDPQGSYEQYF. The DNA of the CDR3 is TGTGCCAGCAGCCAAGATCCACAGGGGTCCTACGAGCAGTACTTC.

The V gene is TRBV20-1, the J gene TRBJ2-3; possible D gene TRBD2, 5 bases. The V end was cut by 5 bases, the J end by 0 bases, with 9 bases between. The CDR3 loop spans 13 amino acids. Germline V gives CDR1 DFQATT, CDR2 SNEGSKA (reference sequence). CDR3 coding DNA: TGCAGTGCTTCTCGGACTAGCACAGATACGCAGTATTTT. Translating it yields CSASRTSTDTQYF.

The rearrangement links TRBV6-1 to TRBJ2-3; 7 nucleotides align to TRBD1. Germline V gene data show CDR1 as MNHNS and CDR2 as SASEGT. V gave up 7 bases and J gave up 5 bases; unmatched junction bases: 12. The CDR3 sequence is 15 residues long. The CDR3 reads CASNFDRDGEDTQYF. CDR3 in DNA: TGTGCCAGCAACTTCGACAGGGATGGCGAAGATACGCAGTATTTT.

The rearrangement joins TRBV7-8 to TRBJ2-7; D is uncertain. The ends were cut back, 0 bases at V and 3 bases at J, with 6 bases in the middle. CDR1 is SGHVS and CDR2 is FQNEAQ in the germline V gene. The CDR3 consists of 13 residues. The CDR3 loop reads CASSLADLYEQYF. CDR3 sequence (DNA): TGTGCCAGCAGCTTAGCGGATCTCTACGAGCAGTACTTC.

Here the CDR3 DNA reads TGCGCCAGCAGCCAATCAGGGGTTGGCTATGGCTACACCTTC. It specifies CASSQSGVGYGYTF. The chain combines TRBV4-3 with TRBJ1-2; TRBD1 is a possible D gene (6 bases). The CDR3 is 14 residues long. V was shortened by 2 bases and J by 4 bases, with 11 bases between the two germline ends. The germline gives CDR1 LGHNA, CDR2 YSLEER.

The DNA for the CDR3 is TGTGCCAGCAGCTTAGCGATTTCGGGAGATAACACCGGGGAGCTGTTTTTT. It encodes CASSLAISGDNTGELFF. The chain uses TRBV7-9 and TRBJ2-2; the D gene is possibly TRBD2 (6 bases). The germline gives CDR1 SEHNR, CDR2 FQNEAQ (reference sequence). V lost 0 bases and J lost 2, with 13 bases in between. This CDR3 is 17 amino acids long.

The J gene is TRBJ2-7, the V gene TRBV10-3; no clear D gene. Germline values: CDR1 ENHRY, CDR2 SYGVKD. There are 12 residues in the CDR3. V was cut by 3 bases and J by 2 bases, with 5 bases left in between. The CDR3 DNA reads TGTGCCATCAGTGAAAACGCCTACGAGCAGTACTTC. This codes for CAISENAYEQYF.

The J gene is TRBJ2-7, the V gene TRBV9, with 12 nucleotides matching TRBD1. The J segment lost 7 bases and the V segment lost 2 bases, leaving 4 bases of the junction unmatched. The CDR3 covers 14 residues. Per germline, CDR1 SGDLS and CDR2 YYNGEE. The CDR3: CASSVGQGAEEQYF. The CDR3 DNA reads TGTGCCAGCAGCGTGGGACAGGGGGCCGAAGAGCAGTACTTC.

The rearrangement links TRBV24-1 to TRBJ2-6, with D hard to call. V lost 4 bases and J lost 4, with 7 bases in between. Per germline, CDR1 KGHDR and CDR2 SFDVKD. The CDR3 sequence is 14 residues long. Here the CDR3 DNA reads TGTGCCACCAGTGACCCCTTAGGGGCCAACGTCCTGACTTTC. It specifies CATSDPLGANVLTF.

This clonotype was counted many times. This chain joins TRBV10-3 and TRBJ1-5; the match to TRBD1 covers 7 bases. This CDR3 contains 14 residues. CDR1 and CDR2 (germline): ENHRY, SYGVKD. J gave up 2 bases and V 2 bases, and 0 bases lay outside the gene matches. The CDR3 protein is CAISEGQGNQPQHF. CDR3 coding DNA: TGTGCCATCAGTGAGGGACAGGGCAATCAGCCCCAGCATTTT.

This clonotype was recorded at least ten times. The rearrangement uses TRBV20-1 and TRBJ2-3; 11 nucleotides line up with TRBD2. The CDR3 is made up of 17 amino acids. The trim removed 3 bases at V and 2 bases at J, leaving 10 bases unmatched. Germline CDR1 reads DFQATT; CDR2 reads SNEGSKA (reference sequence). CDR3 sequence: CSASYLAGGVTTDTQYF. The DNA for the CDR3 is TGCAGTGCTAGTTACCTAGCGGGAGGAGTAACCACAGATACGCAGTATTTT.

This clonotype was detected many times. The chain links TRBV20-1 to TRBJ2-5; 7 bases map to TRBD2. From germline, CDR1 is DFQATT and CDR2 SNEGSKA (reference sequence). J was trimmed by 9 bases and V by 5 bases; bases with no gene match: 12. This CDR3 is built from 13 residues. CDR3 sequence: CSAGSGTNGAQYF. The CDR3 region has the DNA TGCAGTGCTGGATCCGGGACTAATGGGGCCCAGTACTTC.

This clonotype was seen a single time. V and J are TRBV28 and TRBJ2-6; tentative D call: TRBD2 (6 bases). Germline V gene sequence: CDR1 MDHEN, CDR2 SYDVKM. Trimming took 0 bases from V and 3 from J, leaving 9 bases between them. The CDR3 covers 16 residues. In DNA form, the CDR3 reads TGTGCCAGCAGTTTATGGGGGGGATTTGGGGCCAACGTCCTGACTTTC. The encoded protein is CASSLWGGFGANVLTF.

This clonotype was seen repeatedly, ten times or more. The CDR3 loop reads CASSWPPIIRAPSYNEQFF. As DNA, the CDR3 is TGTGCCAGCAGCTGGCCCCCAATTATCAGGGCACCCTCCTACAATGAGCAGTTCTTC. The V gene is TRBV6-2 or TRBV6-3, the J gene TRBJ2-1; D may be TRBD1 (5 bases). Trimming removed 6 bases from V and 0 bases from J, with 24 bases in between. The CDR3 is 19 residues long. The V gene's germline CDR1 is MNHEY and CDR2 SVGEGT.

This clonotype has more than one count but fewer than ten. The chain is built from TRBV24-1 and TRBJ2-1; 8 positions agree with TRBD1. CDR3 size: 12 residues. Looked up from germline, CDR1 is KGHDR and CDR2 is SFDVKD. The J segment lost 8 bases and the V segment lost 7 bases, leaving 3 bases of the junction unmatched. CDR3 in DNA: TGTGCCACCAGAGGACAGGGCCATGAGCAGTTCTTC. As protein: CATRGQGHEQFF.

Many counts were recorded for this clonotype. The rearrangement joins TRBV6-1 to TRBJ1-4; D remains unclear. V was pared by 11 bases and J by 8 bases, with 18 bases between. CDR1 MNHNS and CDR2 SASEGT come from the germline V gene. The CDR3 length is 13 residues. CDR3 bases: TGTGCCGGCCTCGTCGGGAAAGCAGAAAAACTGTTTTTT. The encoded protein is CAGLVGKAEKLFF.

V usage is TRBV27 and J usage is TRBJ2-2, with 7 bases that match TRBD1. The CDR3 has 14 residues. Germline values: CDR1 MNHEY, CDR2 SMNVEV (reference sequence). V trimming: 7 bases; J trimming: 1 base; junction bases outside the gene matches: 3. The CDR3 here is CASNRQGNTGELFF. In DNA form, the CDR3 reads TGTGCCAGCAATAGACAGGGGAACACCGGGGAGCTGTTTTTT.

This clonotype appeared a few times. The V call is TRBV7-9, the J call TRBJ2-7; TRBD1 is a possible D gene (6 bases). This CDR3 has 15 residues. In germline, CDR1 is SEHNR, CDR2 FQNEAQ (reference sequence). The V end was cut by 0 bases, the J end by 0 bases, with 9 bases between. CDR3 DNA sequence: TGTGCCAGCAGCTTAGCACAGGGCGTCTCCTACGAGCAGTACTTC. It translates to CASSLAQGVSYEQYF.

J is TRBJ2-7 and V is TRBV4-3, with D maybe TRBD2 (6 bases). V lost 6 bases and J 1 base, leaving 16 bases between the germline ends. Germline V CDR1 and CDR2: LGHNA, YSLEER. The CDR3 is 15 amino acids. CDR3 loop: CASSPEWGESYEQYF. Here the CDR3 DNA reads TGCGCCAGCAGTCCTGAATGGGGGGAGTCCTACGAGCAGTACTTC.

This clonotype was recorded at least ten times. V and J are TRBV28 and TRBJ2-1; D call uncertain. The CDR3 is 11 residues long. Trimming shortened V by 6 bases and J by 8 bases, and 8 bases separated the two germline ends. Germline V CDR1 and CDR2: MDHEN, SYDVKM. The CDR3 loop is CASRGYYEQFF. The CDR3 DNA reads TGTGCCAGCAGGGGTTATTATGAGCAGTTCTTC.

This clonotype has just a few counts. V usage is TRBV4-2 and J usage is TRBJ2-7; D call uncertain. Per germline, CDR1 LGHNA and CDR2 YNFKEQ. The germline V and J ends were trimmed by 0 bases and 2 bases, with 11 bases remaining between them. This CDR3 spans 15 amino acids. The CDR3 region has the DNA TGTGCCAGCAGCCAAGACGGTCAAGACACCTACGAGCAGTACTTC. It codes for CASSQDGQDTYEQYF.

The chain has TRBV5-1 and TRBJ1-6; the D gene is possibly TRBD1 (5 bases). The CDR3 has 14 residues. Germline CDR1 and CDR2: SGHRS and YFSETQ. V was cut by 4 bases and J by 7 bases, with 12 bases left in between. The CDR3 sequence: CASSVRDQNSPLHF. The CDR3 DNA is TGCGCCAGCAGCGTCCGGGACCAAAATTCACCCCTCCACTTT.

This clonotype was counted between two and nine times. The V gene is TRBV12-3 or TRBV12-4, the J gene TRBJ2-3; 11 bases are shared with TRBD1. V shed 6 bases, J shed 5 bases, and the junction held 7 bases outside the gene matches. The length of the CDR3 is 15 residues. The CDR3 nucleotides read TGTGCCAGCAGCCCTCCGGGACAGGGGGGAGATACGCAGTATTTT. The encoded protein is CASSPPGQGGDTQYF.

This chain joins TRBV7-2 and TRBJ1-2; D might be TRBD1 (6 bases). This CDR3 is built from 14 residues. CDR1 is SGHTA, CDR2 FQGNSA, per germline. The V and J ends lost 1 base and 3 bases respectively, with 9 bases between them. CDR3 DNA sequence: TGTGCCAGCAGCTTAGGGGGGCCGGACTATGGCTACACCTTC. This gives the protein CASSLGGPDYGYTF.

This sequence joins TRBV9 and TRBJ2-7; 9 nucleotides line up with TRBD1. Germline trimming cut 4 bases from V and 5 bases from J; bases unmatched to any gene: 7. CDR1 SGDLS and CDR2 YYNGEE come from the germline V gene. The CDR3 runs 14 residues. The CDR3 reads CASSPGTGYHEQYF. The CDR3 bases are TGTGCCAGCAGCCCCGGGACAGGGTACCACGAGCAGTACTTC.

This clonotype was seen a few times. The chain employs TRBV5-4 and TRBJ2-5; D perhaps matches TRBD1 (6 bases). V gave up 2 bases and J gave up 12 bases, with 14 bases separating them. Germline V gives CDR1 SGHNT, CDR2 YYREEE (reference sequence). The CDR3 runs 12 residues. CDR3 in DNA: TGTGCCAGCAGCTTTCGGACAGCCATTGAGTACTTC. Its protein is CASSFRTAIEYF.